These 30 T cell receptor beta chains were all obtained from the same sample, sequenced in a study of blood T cell repertoires in COVID-19. TCRdb's table, derived via immunoSEQ multiplex PCR, lists solely in-frame clones and lacks some. The table includes around 72,000 clones, roughly 85% detected once. Input material: peripheral blood. All receptors come from a woman between 55 and 75 years old with acute or convalescent COVID-19.

This clone was seen only once. The chain uses TRBV13 and TRBJ2-2; 9 bases map to TRBD2. Germline V CDR1 and CDR2: PRHDT, FYEKMQ (reference sequence). CDR3 length: 15 amino acids. J lost 6 bases, V lost 3 bases, and 5 bases had no gene match. The CDR3 coding sequence is TGTGCCAGCAGCTTTTCTAGCGGGAAGGCCGGGGAGCTGTTTTTT. It is translated as CASSFSSGKAGELFF.

This chain links TRBV14 with TRBJ2-7, with a tentative D call TRBD1 (6 bases). Trimming shortened V by 3 bases and J by 3 bases, and 9 bases separated the two germline ends. Germline V lookup: CDR1 SGHDN, CDR2 FVKESK. This CDR3 is built from 13 residues. CDR3 DNA sequence: TGTGCCAGCAGCCACAGGGGAGACTACGAGCAGTACTTC. This gives the protein CASSHRGDYEQYF.

V gene TRBV4-2 combines with J gene TRBJ1-3; D gene unclear. Germline V lookup: CDR1 LGHNA, CDR2 YNFKEQ. Trimming removed 0 bases at V and 0 bases at J, with 9 bases between. The CDR3 runs to 16 residues. In DNA form, the CDR3 reads TGTGCCAGCAGCCAAGATATAAGTAGCTCTGGAAACACCATATATTTT. Translating gives CASSQDISSSGNTIYF.

The J gene is TRBJ1-1, the V gene TRBV9, with D hard to call. The CDR3 consists of 15 residues. Trimming took off 0 bases at V and 1 base at J, with 10 bases between the two ends. Germline CDR1 reads SGDLS; CDR2 reads YYNGEE. For the CDR3, the DNA is TGTGCCAGCAGCGTAGGTGGTACACCGAACACTGAAGCTTTCTTT. Its protein product is CASSVGGTPNTEAFF.

The J gene is TRBJ1-3, the V gene TRBV6-5; 7 bases are shared with TRBD1. V trimming: 6 bases; J trimming: 3 bases; junction bases outside the gene matches: 8. Per the germline V gene, CDR1 is MNHEY and CDR2 is SVGAGI. The CDR3 consists of 15 residues. This chain's CDR3 is CASRRQGWGGNTIYF. The CDR3 nucleotides read TGTGCCAGCAGACGACAGGGTTGGGGTGGAAACACCATATATTTT.

V usage is TRBV30 and J usage is TRBJ1-2, with D maybe TRBD1 (5 bases). This CDR3 is 12 amino acids long. CDR1 and CDR2 (germline): GTSNPN, SVGIG (reference sequence). The V end lost 0 bases, the J end lost 9 bases, and 11 bases lay between the germline ends. CDR3 DNA sequence: TGTGCCTGGAGTGTACTCCGACAGCGCTACACCTTC. It codes for CAWSVLRQRYTF.

The chain carries TRBV6-5 and TRBJ1-5; TRBD1 is a possible D gene (5 bases). V dropped 5 bases and J dropped 3 bases, with 14 bases sitting between them. Per germline, CDR1 MNHEY and CDR2 SVGAGI. There are 15 residues in the CDR3. The DNA for the CDR3 is TGTGCCAGCAGTACCCTTCCGGGGGTCAATCAGCCCCAGCATTTT. Its protein is CASSTLPGVNQPQHF.

This clone was picked up a small number of times. The chain recombines TRBV4-1 with TRBJ2-4; the D gene is possibly TRBD2 (5 bases). The CDR3 has 17 amino acids. The V gene lost 4 bases and the J gene lost 0 bases, with 16 bases spanning the gap. Germline V gene sequence: CDR1 MGHRA, CDR2 YSYEKL. The CDR3 DNA follows: TGCGCCAGCAGCCTCGAACCCGGGGTATTAGCCAAAAACATTCAGTACTTC. Translating gives CASSLEPGVLAKNIQYF.

The chain recombines TRBV7-2 with TRBJ1-3; D remains unclear. The ends were cut back, 4 bases at V and 2 bases at J, with 15 bases in the middle. Germline-derived CDR1 and CDR2 are SGHTA and FQGNSA. This CDR3 is built from 16 residues. CDR3 sequence reads: CASSYSAGIPGNTIYF. The CDR3 DNA is TGTGCCAGCAGCTACTCAGCGGGAATCCCTGGAAACACCATATATTTT.

This clone occurred once. The V call is TRBV27, the J call TRBJ2-1, with 7 bases lining up with TRBD1. Germline CDR1 and CDR2: MNHEY and SMNVEV (reference sequence). The CDR3 contains 14 residues. J was trimmed by 6 bases and V by 4 bases; bases with no gene match: 6. CDR3 nucleotide sequence: TGTGCCAGCAGTTCCCGACAGGGTTTCAATGAGCAGTTCTTC. Its protein is CASSSRQGFNEQFF.

The V gene is TRBV29-1, the J gene TRBJ2-6, with 7 bases that match TRBD1. V shed 4 bases and J 2 bases; nucleotides not matched to a gene: 8. Germline CDR1 and CDR2: SQVTM and ANQGSEA. The CDR3 has 16 residues. In DNA form, the CDR3 reads TGCAGCGTTGCCGGGACAGAGTCAACTGGGGCCAACGTCCTGACTTTC. Translated, it gives CSVAGTESTGANVLTF.

The chain has TRBV5-1 and TRBJ2-7; 10 bases are a match to TRBD2. Per germline, CDR1 SGHRS and CDR2 YFSETQ. V shed 4 bases and J 2 bases; nucleotides not matched to a gene: 6. CDR3 size: 15 residues. The CDR3 sequence is CASSEAGTSAYEQYF. CDR3 coding DNA: TGCGCCAGCAGCGAAGCCGGGACTAGCGCCTACGAGCAGTACTTC.

The chain links TRBV28 to TRBJ1-4; D possibly corresponds to TRBD1 (5 bases). This CDR3 spans 15 amino acids. V gave up 2 bases and J gave up 0 bases, with 7 bases separating them. Germline V gives CDR1 MDHEN, CDR2 SYDVKM. The CDR3 reads CASSLTGSTNEKLFF. The CDR3 nucleotides read TGTGCCAGCAGTTTAACAGGATCAACTAATGAAAAACTGTTTTTT.

V gene TRBV3-1 (or the pseudogene TRBV3-2) combines with J gene TRBJ1-2; D call uncertain. The V end lost 2 bases, the J end lost 3 bases, and 7 bases lay between the germline ends. Looked up from germline, CDR1 is LGHDT and CDR2 is YNNKEL (reference sequence). The length of the CDR3 is 13 residues. The CDR3 DNA reads TGTGCCAGCAGCCAACTCGTCGACTATGGCTACACCTTC. Translated: CASSQLVDYGYTF.

The J gene is TRBJ1-6, the V gene TRBV6-5; D is uncertain. V was pared by 5 bases and J by 8 bases, with 7 bases between. Germline assignment: CDR1 MNHEY and CDR2 SVGAGI. The CDR3 totals 12 residues. CDR3 residues: CASSRTYSPLHF. The DNA for the CDR3 is TGTGCCAGCAGTCGCACTTATTCACCCCTCCACTTT.

This clone was counted between two and nine times. The chain employs TRBV24-1 and TRBJ1-4; TRBD1 aligns across 9 bases. There are 15 residues in the CDR3. V shed 4 bases, J shed 5 bases, and the junction held 4 bases outside the gene matches. From germline, CDR1 is KGHDR and CDR2 SFDVKD. CDR3 residues: CATSDGGTGNEKLFF. The CDR3 DNA follows: TGTGCCACCAGTGACGGCGGGACAGGGAATGAAAAACTGTTTTTT.

The J gene is TRBJ2-1, the V gene TRBV2; TRBD2 aligns across 11 bases. Germline CDR1 SNHLY, CDR2 FYNNEI. The junction had 6 bases not matched to a gene; V was cut back by 2 bases and J by 9 bases. This CDR3 has 15 amino acids. The CDR3 DNA is TGTGCCAGCAGTGAAATAGCGGGGGGGCGTAGTGAGCAGTTCTTC. This translates into CASSEIAGGRSEQFF.

J is TRBJ2-5 and V is TRBV11-2; no definite D call. This CDR3 is built from 13 residues. Germline CDR1 and CDR2: SGHAT and FQNNGV. Trimming pared 1 base from V and 3 bases from J, leaving 6 bases between. The CDR3 DNA is TGTGCCAGCAGCTTAGGTATTAAAGAGACCCAGTACTTC. Its translation: CASSLGIKETQYF.

The CDR3 loop is CASPAGEDINTGELFF. The DNA for the CDR3 is TGTGCCAGTCCAGCCGGGGAGGATATCAACACCGGGGAGCTGTTTTTT. J is TRBJ2-2 and V is TRBV6-4; the D gene is possibly TRBD2 (6 bases). The CDR3 is 16 residues long. The V end was cut by 9 bases, the J end by 2 bases, with 19 bases between. From germline, CDR1 is MRHNA and CDR2 SNTAGT.

V and J are TRBV2 and TRBJ1-1, with a tentative D call TRBD1 (5 bases). CDR3 size: 14 residues. Between the trimmed V and J ends, which lost 6 bases and 1 base, there was a span of 12 bases. Germline-derived CDR1 and CDR2 are SNHLY and FYNNEI. The CDR3 region has the DNA TGTGCCAGCAGGGGCGGGGCGGAGAACACTGAAGCTTTCTTT. It yields the protein CASRGGAENTEAFF.

This chain uses TRBV5-1 with TRBJ1-2; D call uncertain. The CDR3 totals 15 residues. Germline V gene data show CDR1 as SGHRS and CDR2 as YFSETQ. The ends were cut back, 0 bases at V and 4 bases at J, with 13 bases in the middle. The CDR3, as DNA: TGCGCCAGCAGCTTGGATCCTACGTTACCCTATGGCTACACCTTC. Protein: CASSLDPTLPYGYTF.

V is TRBV10-2 and J is TRBJ1-1; D is unresolved. Germline lookup yields CDR1 WSHSY and CDR2 SAAADI. Trimming left V 6 bases short and J 5 bases short, with 13 bases between. CDR3 size: 13 residues. The DNA for the CDR3 is TGCGCCAGCAGCAATCAGGTCGTGACTGAAGCTTTCTTT. Amino acids: CASSNQVVTEAFF.

This chain links TRBV5-1 with TRBJ2-1; 12 bases fit TRBD2. The CDR3 is 15 residues long. Germline CDR1 is SGHRS and CDR2 is YFSETQ. With 3 bases clipped from V and 6 bases from J, the junction kept 4 bases outside the gene matches. The CDR3 DNA is TGCGCCAGCAGCTCCCTAGCGGGGGGGCCCAATGAGCAGTTCTTC. It yields the protein CASSSLAGGPNEQFF.

This clone was observed a single time. The chain uses TRBV25-1 and TRBJ2-7, with D possibly TRBD2 on 6 matching bases. Trimming cost V 3 bases and J 3 bases, with 12 bases left between them. This CDR3 spans 14 amino acids. Germline V gives CDR1 MGHDK, CDR2 SYGVNS. CDR3 in DNA: TGTGCCAGCAGTGATCCGGGGGTGGGCTACGAGCAGTACTTC. Translation: CASSDPGVGYEQYF.

The gene calls are TRBV27 and TRBJ1-6; perhaps TRBD1 as D (5 bases). CDR1 is MNHEY and CDR2 is SMNVEV in the germline V gene (reference sequence). CDR3 size: 14 residues. V shed 6 bases and J shed 5 bases, with 11 bases lying between them. The CDR3 reads CASREGRDNSPLHF. CDR3 nucleotides: TGTGCCAGCAGGGAGGGGAGGGATAATTCACCCCTCCACTTT.

The gene calls are TRBV19 and TRBJ1-1; unclear D gene. Germline CDR1 LNHDA, CDR2 SQIVND (reference sequence). V gave up 3 bases and J gave up 0 bases, with 11 bases separating them. The CDR3 length is 15 residues. CDR3 in DNA: TGTGCCAGTAGTATGAAAGCCTTCATGAACACTGAAGCTTTCTTT. Translating gives CASSMKAFMNTEAFF.

This clone came up a few times. The genes are TRBV9 and TRBJ1-6; TRBD1 is a possible D gene (6 bases). The CDR3 runs to 16 residues. V was pared by 0 bases and J by 5 bases, with 12 bases between. Germline lookup yields CDR1 SGDLS and CDR2 YYNGEE. The CDR3 DNA follows: TGTGCCAGCAGCGTAGGACATAGGACAGATAATTCACCCCTCCACTTT. The encoded protein is CASSVGHRTDNSPLHF.

The chain links TRBV10-1 to TRBJ2-1, with D possibly being TRBD1 (6 bases). Germline CDR1 is WNHNN and CDR2 is SYGVQD (reference sequence). The CDR3 has 16 residues. Trimming took 3 bases from V and 6 from J, leaving 18 bases between them. The chain's CDR3 is CASSEPGALKSNEQFF. Written as DNA, the CDR3 is TGCGCCAGCAGTGAACCAGGGGCCCTGAAGAGCAATGAGCAGTTCTTC.

The count of this clone is one. The V and J genes are TRBV7-2 and TRBJ1-3; D uncertain. Trimming left V 0 bases short and J 0 bases short, with 9 bases between. The CDR3 runs to 16 residues. The germline V gene has CDR1 SGHTA and CDR2 FQGNSA. This CDR3 is CASSLAPVDSGNTIYF. The CDR3 nucleotides read TGTGCCAGCAGCTTAGCACCAGTCGACTCTGGAAACACCATATATTTT. The full variable domain, rest sourced from reference TRBV7-2 and TRBJ1-3, is GAGVSQSPSNKVTEKGKDVELRCDPISGHTALYWYRQSLGQGLEFLIYFQGNSAPDKSGLPSDRFSAERTGGSVSTLTIQRTQQEDSAVYLCASSLAPVDSGNTIYFGEGSWLTVV.

This chain joins TRBV19 and TRBJ1-4, with 8 bases identical to TRBD1. The CDR3 runs to 15 residues. V shed 5 bases and J 7 bases; nucleotides not matched to a gene: 9. Germline V lookup: CDR1 LNHDA, CDR2 SQIVND (reference sequence). CDR3 coding DNA: TGTGCCAGTAGTGACCGACAGGGGAATATTGAAAAACTGTTTTTT. Translating gives CASSDRQGNIEKLFF.